These 21 T cell receptor beta chains were sequenced from one sample in a study of blood T cell repertoires in COVID-19. The method was immunoSEQ multiplex PCR; TCRdb's version includes in-frame clones alone and lacks a portion of them. The sample holds roughly 150,000 clones; around nine tenths are singletons and the top ten take over 2%. The sample taken for sequencing was peripheral blood. The receptors here all came from a woman aged 80 or over with COVID-19, enrolled during active disease.

CDR3 DNA sequence: TGTGCCAGCAGTTACTCTAGCGGAACCTACAATGAGCAGTTCTTC. This sequence encodes CASSYSSGTYNEQFF. This chain connects TRBV6-2 or TRBV6-3 to TRBJ2-1; possibly TRBD2 for D (6 bases). The CDR3 length is 15 residues. Trimming cost V 0 bases and J 2 bases, with 8 bases left between them. The germline CDR1 and CDR2 sequences are MNHEY and SVGEGT.

The chain couples TRBV7-3 to TRBJ2-1, with 9 bases identical to TRBD2. V shed 6 bases, J shed 8 bases, and the junction held 5 bases outside the gene matches. The CDR3 length is 13 residues. From germline, CDR1 is SGHTA and CDR2 FQGTGA. The CDR3 nucleotides read TGTGCCAGCAGTACGCGGGAGGGCTATGAGCAGTTCTTC. Its translation: CASSTREGYEQFF. The variable domain in full, with the rest retrieved from reference TRBV7-3 and TRBJ2-1, is GAGVSQTPSNKVTEKGKYVELRCDPISGHTALYWYRQSLGQGPEFLIYFQGTGAADDSGLPNDRFFAVRPEGSVSTLKIQRTERGDSAVYLCASSTREGYEQFFGPGTRLTVL.

The chain carries TRBV7-8 and TRBJ2-7, with TRBD2 matching over 10 bases. Germline V gene sequence: CDR1 SGHVS, CDR2 FQNEAQ. V was pared by 4 bases and J by 6 bases, with 15 bases of the junction left unmatched. The CDR3 spans 17 residues. The CDR3 DNA reads TGTGCCAGCAGCTCCTTACCAGCGGGAGGGCCGTTCCGCGAGCAGTACTTC. Translation gives CASSSLPAGGPFREQYF. Using reference TRBV7-8 and TRBJ2-7 for the parts outside the CDR3, the full variable domain is GAGVSQSPRYKVAKRGQDVALRCDPISGHVSLFWYQQALGQGPEFLTYFQNEAQLDKSGLPSDRFFAERPEGSVSTLKIQRTQQEDSAVYLCASSSLPAGGPFREQYFGPGTRLTVT.

This clone came up once. The chain carries TRBV6-2 or TRBV6-3 and TRBJ2-5, with D possibly TRBD2 on 6 matching bases. CDR1 and CDR2 from the germline V gene are MNHEY and SVGEGT. The V gene lost 1 base and the J gene lost 5 bases, with 17 bases spanning the gap. This CDR3 has 16 residues. The CDR3 sequence is CASSYFLAGPRETQYF. CDR3 nucleotide sequence: TGTGCCAGCAGTTACTTTTTGGCGGGGCCACGGGAGACCCAGTACTTC.

The chain has TRBV3-1 (or the pseudogene TRBV3-2) and TRBJ2-5; 10 positions match TRBD2. The CDR3 is 14 amino acids. Germline CDR1 LGHDT, CDR2 YNNKEL (reference sequence). The V and J ends lost 7 bases and 3 bases, in that order; junction bases with no gene match: 5. In DNA, the CDR3 is TGTGCCAGCACTGTAGCGGGAGGAGAAGAGACCCAGTACTTC. Its protein is CASTVAGGEETQYF.

This clone was observed once. This sequence joins TRBV5-1 and TRBJ1-5, with D hard to call. This CDR3 spans 15 amino acids. Germline-derived CDR1 and CDR2 are SGHRS and YFSETQ. V shed 4 bases and J shed 3 bases, with 14 bases lying between them. The CDR3 DNA reads TGCGCCAGCAGCCCGGACCACGGGGACAATCAGCCCCAGCATTTT. It encodes CASSPDHGDNQPQHF.

This rearrangement joins TRBV9 to TRBJ2-1; TRBD2 aligns across 10 bases. The V gene's germline CDR1 is SGDLS and CDR2 YYNGEE. The V segment lost 1 base and the J segment 9 bases; nucleotides outside the gene matches: 4. The CDR3 covers 14 residues. The CDR3 loop is CASSVTSGNREQFF. The CDR3 DNA reads TGTGCCAGCAGCGTAACTAGCGGGAATCGTGAGCAGTTCTTC.

This sequence joins TRBV7-6 and TRBJ2-3; D perhaps matches TRBD2 (6 bases). Germline loops: CDR1 SGHVS, CDR2 FNYEAQ. The ends were cut back, 5 bases at V and 1 base at J, with 22 bases in the middle. The CDR3 length is 18 residues. The CDR3 loop is CASSPGRQRVGRTDTQYF. For the CDR3, the DNA is TGTGCCAGCAGCCCCGGCCGCCAGCGGGTAGGCCGCACAGATACGCAGTATTTT.

The genes are TRBV29-1 and TRBJ2-3; 13 nucleotides match TRBD2. This CDR3 has 16 amino acids. The germline V gene encodes CDR1 SQVTM and CDR2 ANQGSEA. V was clipped by 4 bases and J by 3 bases; unmatched bases: 7. The CDR3 nucleotides read TGCAGCGTTGGGGGACTAGCGGGACTTTTAACAGATACGCAGTATTTT. This gives the protein CSVGGLAGLLTDTQYF.

The rearrangement links TRBV7-2 to TRBJ1-2, with no clear D. Germline loops: CDR1 SGHTA, CDR2 FQGNSA. V was trimmed by 2 bases and J by 1 base, leaving 8 bases between them. There are 14 residues in the CDR3. CDR3 region: CASSLSTGNYGYTF. Written as DNA, the CDR3 is TGTGCCAGCAGCTTATCTACCGGTAACTATGGCTACACCTTC.

The rearrangement uses TRBV27 and TRBJ1-2; TRBD1 might be the D (5 bases). In germline, CDR1 is MNHEY, CDR2 SMNVEV (reference sequence). Trimming shortened V by 5 bases and J by 1 base, and 11 bases separated the two germline ends. This CDR3 is 14 amino acids long. CDR3 residues: CASSRTIYNYGYTF. CDR3 coding DNA: TGTGCCAGCAGTCGGACAATTTATAACTATGGCTACACCTTC.

The chain recombines TRBV28 with TRBJ1-2; D not resolved. The germline CDR1 and CDR2 sequences are MDHEN and SYDVKM. The CDR3 contains 13 residues. The V end was cut by 10 bases, the J end by 8 bases, with 20 bases between. CDR3 region: CATTIQRGKGYTF. CDR3 coding DNA: TGTGCCACGACGATACAGCGAGGGAAAGGCTACACCTTC.

V and J are TRBV7-2 and TRBJ1-4; 7 nucleotides line up with TRBD1. Germline V gives CDR1 SGHTA, CDR2 FQGNSA. The CDR3 sequence is 14 residues long. The V gene end was trimmed by 5 bases and the J gene end by 3 bases; junction bases not matched to a gene: 3. CDR3 in DNA: TGTGCCAGCAGCCCGCAGGGGGCTAATGAAAAACTGTTTTTT. Protein: CASSPQGANEKLFF.

The chain combines TRBV7-2 with TRBJ2-1, with TRBD2 identical over 7 bases. V gave up 5 bases and J gave up 7 bases; unmatched junction bases: 14. This CDR3 spans 16 amino acids. Germline CDR1 SGHTA, CDR2 FQGNSA. The CDR3 region has the DNA TGTGCCAGCAGCCTTACCGGGACTACCTTATCAAATGAGCAGTTCTTC. This sequence encodes CASSLTGTTLSNEQFF.

This clone was picked up one time. The CDR3 DNA sequence: TGTGCCAGCAGCAAATATCTGGGAGTCCGGAACACCGGGGAGCTGTTTTTT. This gives the protein CASSKYLGVRNTGELFF. This chain links TRBV21-1 with TRBJ2-2; the table's D call of TRBD2 was not tested on the DNA. TRBV21-1 is designated a pseudogene. This CDR3 is built from 17 residues.

The chain combines TRBV7-2 with TRBJ2-1; D perhaps matches TRBD1 (6 bases). Per germline, CDR1 SGHTA and CDR2 FQGNSA. The length of the CDR3 is 15 residues. V gave up 5 bases and J gave up 11 bases, with 22 bases separating them. The CDR3 loop reads CASSQPDRIILQQFF. CDR3 DNA: TGTGCCAGCAGCCAACCGGACAGAATTATACTCCAGCAGTTCTTC.

The V and J genes are TRBV10-3 and TRBJ1-1; 11 bases agree with TRBD1. CDR3 length: 13 amino acids. The V gene end was trimmed by 10 bases and the J gene end by 4 bases; junction bases not matched to a gene: 5. Germline-derived CDR1 and CDR2 are ENHRY and SYGVKD. The CDR3 loop is CATTGTGGTEAFF. CDR3 sequence (DNA): TGTGCCACAACCGGGACAGGGGGCACTGAAGCTTTCTTT.

The V gene is TRBV3-1 (or the pseudogene TRBV3-2), the J gene TRBJ1-6; 7 bases are shared with TRBD1. The CDR3 has 16 amino acids. J was trimmed by 8 bases and V by 1 base; bases with no gene match: 8. CDR1 is LGHDT and CDR2 is YNNKEL in the germline V gene (reference sequence). CDR3 sequence reads: CASSQVEGARDSPLHF. The CDR3 region has the DNA TGTGCCAGCAGCCAAGTAGAGGGGGCGAGGGATTCACCCCTCCACTTT.

The chain joins TRBV28 to TRBJ2-5; D possibly corresponds to TRBD1 (5 bases). Trimming took off 2 bases at V and 5 bases at J, with 15 bases between the two ends. The CDR3 extends over 15 amino acids. In germline, CDR1 is MDHEN, CDR2 SYDVKM. This CDR3 reads CASSLLGKQVETQYF. CDR3 nucleotide sequence: TGTGCCAGCAGTTTACTAGGAAAACAGGTCGAGACCCAGTACTTC.

The rearrangement joins TRBV19 to TRBJ1-1; D not resolved. This CDR3 has 14 amino acids. Trimming left V 1 base short and J 1 base short, with 7 bases between. CDR1 and CDR2 (germline): LNHDA, SQIVND (reference sequence). The CDR3 region has the DNA TGTGCCAGTAGTATAGGGAGGTCGAACACTGAAGCTTTCTTT. This gives the protein CASSIGRSNTEAFF.

V is TRBV19 and J is TRBJ1-1; D may be TRBD1 (5 bases). The V and J ends lost 6 bases and 0 bases respectively, with 17 bases between them. The CDR3 runs 16 residues. Germline V lookup: CDR1 LNHDA, CDR2 SQIVND (reference sequence). CDR3 amino acids: CASRASWGGMNTEAFF. DNA of the CDR3: TGTGCCAGTAGAGCTTCGTGGGGGGGGATGAACACTGAAGCTTTCTTT.